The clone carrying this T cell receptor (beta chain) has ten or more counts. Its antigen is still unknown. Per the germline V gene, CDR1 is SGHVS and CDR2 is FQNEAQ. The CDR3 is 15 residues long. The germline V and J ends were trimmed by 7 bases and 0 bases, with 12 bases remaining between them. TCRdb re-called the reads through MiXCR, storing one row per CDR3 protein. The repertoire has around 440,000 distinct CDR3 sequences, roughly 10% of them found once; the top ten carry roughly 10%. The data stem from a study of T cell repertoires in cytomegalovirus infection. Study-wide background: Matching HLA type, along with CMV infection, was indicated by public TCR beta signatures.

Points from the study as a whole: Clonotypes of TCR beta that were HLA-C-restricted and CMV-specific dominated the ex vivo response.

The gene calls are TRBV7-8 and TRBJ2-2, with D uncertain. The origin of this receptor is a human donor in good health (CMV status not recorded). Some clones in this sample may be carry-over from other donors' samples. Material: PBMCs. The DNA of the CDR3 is TGTGCCAGCAACTCAGGTCCCCCGAACACCGGGGAGCTGTTTTTT. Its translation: CASNSGPPNTGELFF.